This T cell receptor beta chain originates from a study of T cell repertoires in cytomegalovirus infection. The overall study: Epitope selection comprised recently identified HLA-C-restricted CMV epitopes and well-studied HLA-B-restricted CMV epitopes. From public TCR beta signatures came an indication of both CMV infection and matching HLA type. Study-wide results and caveats: Public TCR beta family frequency separated CMV-and-HLA carriers, including in an independent cohort. The ex vivo response was dominated by HLA-C-restricted CMV-specific TCR beta clonotypes.

The CDR3 is made up of 15 amino acids. V shed 5 bases, J shed 6 bases, and the junction held 5 bases outside the gene matches. CDR1 SGHTA and CDR2 FQGNSA come from the germline V gene. One entry per CDR3 protein results from TCRdb running MiXCR on the reads. The sample lists roughly 160,000 distinct CDR3 sequences, 20% to 25% occurring once. This clonotype was counted only a few times. Its antigen remains unknown. This specimen consisted of CD8+ T cells from cultured PBMCs, obtained from culture after CMV antigen stimulation. The gene calls are TRBV7-2 and TRBJ2-1, with 12 bases matching TRBD2. The source of this sequence is a human donor in good health (CMV status not recorded). Some clones in this sample may be carry-over from other donors' samples. This CDR3 reads CASSPSGGALNEQFF. The DNA of the CDR3 is TGTGCCAGCAGCCCTAGCGGGGGGGCCCTCAATGAGCAGTTCTTC.